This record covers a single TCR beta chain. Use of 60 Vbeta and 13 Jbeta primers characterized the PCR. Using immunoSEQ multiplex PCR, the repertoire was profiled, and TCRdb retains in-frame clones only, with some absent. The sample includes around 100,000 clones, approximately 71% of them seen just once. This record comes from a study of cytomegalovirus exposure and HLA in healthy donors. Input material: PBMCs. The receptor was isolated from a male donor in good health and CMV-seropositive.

CDR3 nucleotide sequence: TGTGCCAGCGGCCGAGGAGGGGCGGGCTACAATGAGCAGTTCTTC. It codes for CASGRGGAGYNEQFF. This chain connects TRBV5-8 to TRBJ2-1, with D possibly being TRBD2 (6 bases). Germline V CDR1 and CDR2: SGHTS, YDEGEE. CDR3 length equals 15 residues. V was trimmed by 7 bases and J by 3 bases, leaving 17 bases between them.